The 9 T cell receptor beta chains below come from one sample, sequenced in a study of shared clonotypes between healthy human individuals. TCRdb keeps only in-frame clones here, not all; method: immunoSEQ multiplex PCR. The table has 1.6 million or so clones, roughly 96% seen once; the top ten hold roughly 1.1%. The source material was naive CD4+ T cells sorted from blood. Indicated subset: CD45RA+ positively selected. Receptors originate from a man aged 25-45 years in good health.

The V gene is TRBV6-9, the J gene TRBJ1-5; maybe TRBD1 (6 bases). The CDR3 has 13 amino acids. The ends were cut back, 5 bases at V and 3 bases at J, with 8 bases in the middle. Germline assignment: CDR1 MNHGY and CDR2 SVAAGI. The CDR3 here is CASSRTVNQPQHF. The CDR3 DNA reads TGTGCCAGCAGTCGGACAGTCAATCAGCCCCAGCATTTT.

The V gene is TRBV29-1, the J gene TRBJ1-3; unclear D gene. The CDR3 is made up of 15 amino acids. V was clipped by 4 bases and J by 0 bases, with 13 bases between them. CDR1 and CDR2 (germline): SQVTM, ANQGSEA. The CDR3 coding sequence is TGCAGCGTTGTCCTGCCTTACAGCTCTGGAAACACCATATATTTT. Amino acid sequence: CSVVLPYSSGNTIYF.

This chain joins TRBV6-4 and TRBJ1-1; D ambiguous. Germline V gene lookup returns CDR1 MRHNA and CDR2 SNTAGT. Trimming stripped 6 bases from V and 0 bases from J, with 8 bases between. The CDR3 runs to 13 residues. The CDR3 sequence is CASSNTVNTEAFF. CDR3 sequence (DNA): TGTGCCAGCAGCAACACAGTGAACACTGAAGCTTTCTTT.

This rearrangement joins TRBV15 to TRBJ2-3; D is perhaps TRBD1 or TRBD2 (5 bases each). The V gene's germline CDR1 is LNHNV and CDR2 YYDKDF (reference sequence). Trimming shortened V by 9 bases and J by 7 bases, and 14 bases separated the two germline ends. The CDR3 contains 12 residues. CDR3 residues: CATRDALYTQYF. CDR3 sequence (DNA): TGTGCCACTCGGGACGCCTTATATACGCAGTATTTT.

The chain joins TRBV5-5 to TRBJ2-3; no reliable D call. V was clipped by 0 bases and J by 4 bases, with 12 bases between them. The CDR3 has 15 amino acids. The germline gives CDR1 SGHKS, CDR2 YYEKEE (reference sequence). The DNA of the CDR3 is TGTGCCAGCAGCTTGGCCCCAGCGAGCCCAGATACGCAGTATTTT. This codes for CASSLAPASPDTQYF.

This clone has a single count. The rearrangement joins TRBV19 to TRBJ1-4; no firm D call. The V and J ends lost 5 bases and 9 bases respectively, with 19 bases between them. The germline V gene encodes CDR1 LNHDA and CDR2 SQIVND (reference sequence). This CDR3 contains 15 residues. The CDR3 loop reads CASSPSYFLKKKLFF. Here the CDR3 DNA reads TGTGCCAGTAGTCCGTCGTACTTTTTGAAAAAAAAACTGTTTTTT.

This chain connects TRBV29-1 to TRBJ1-5; D may be TRBD1 (5 bases). The V gene's germline CDR1 is SQVTM and CDR2 ANQGSEA. The V and J ends lost 0 bases and 6 bases respectively, with 12 bases between them. CDR3 size: 14 residues. The CDR3 DNA reads TGCAGCGTTGAAGAGACGGGGGTTGGTCAGCCCCAGCATTTT. It is translated as CSVEETGVGQPQHF.

V usage is TRBV5-4 and J usage is TRBJ1-2; the D is unclear. The V and J ends lost 4 bases and 0 bases respectively, with 7 bases between them. The length of the CDR3 is 13 residues. Germline CDR1 reads SGHNT; CDR2 reads YYREEE (reference sequence). CDR3 in amino acids: CASSPRANYGYTF. The CDR3 DNA reads TGTGCCAGCAGCCCAAGAGCTAACTATGGCTACACCTTC. The whole variable domain, remainder taken from reference TRBV5-4 and TRBJ1-2, is ETGVTQSPTHLIKTRGQQVTLRCSSQSGHNTVSWYQQALGQGPQFIFQYYREEENGRGNFPPRFSGLQFPNYSSELNVNALELDDSALYLCASSPRANYGYTFGSGTRLTVV.

This rearrangement joins TRBV7-9 to TRBJ2-7; possible D gene TRBD2, 6 bases. This CDR3 region has 15 residues. V lost 5 bases, J lost 0 bases, and 14 bases lay in between. Germline V gene data show CDR1 as SEHNR and CDR2 as FQNEAQ (reference sequence). In nucleotides, the CDR3 is TGTGCCAGCAGCCCCCGACTAGTTACCTCCTACGAGCAGTACTTC. It encodes CASSPRLVTSYEQYF.